This TCR beta chain was identified during a study of blood T cell repertoires in COVID-19. The CDR3 has 12 residues. The V and J ends lost 7 bases and 7 bases, in that order; junction bases with no gene match: 5. Germline CDR1 reads MNHNS; CDR2 reads SASEGT. The study assigned cohorts using participant-reported clinical history. The recovered donors of Cohort 3 showed two negative PCRs, clearance, or symptom resolution. Assay: immunoSEQ multiplex PCR; the TCRdb copy retains only in-frame clones and omits some. The sample has around 160,000 clones; approximately 80% are singletons. This TCR came from a man aged 40-49 years who had recovered from COVID-19. J is TRBJ1-2 and V is TRBV6-1; the match to TRBD1 covers 8 bases. The source material was PBMCs or T cells enriched from blood (not recorded which). The CDR3 here is CASTLDRGGYTF. The CDR3 nucleotides read TGTGCCAGCACCTTAGACAGGGGTGGCTACACCTTC.